Following are 28 T cell receptor beta chains from one sample sequenced in a study of early T cells in non-severe SARS-CoV-2 infection. TCRdb re-analysed the 5' RACE reads in MiXCR, keeping a single row per CDR3 protein. This table holds approximately 20,000 distinct CDR3 sequences, less than 4.5% found once. Sequencing was carried out using whole blood. These receptors all come from an adult who was a healthcare worker with PCR-confirmed SARS-CoV-2 infection or an uninfected control (not recorded which).

J is TRBJ1-4 and V is TRBV9, with D maybe TRBD1 (5 bases). Per germline, CDR1 SGDLS and CDR2 YYNGEE. This CDR3 region has 16 residues. V was pared by 0 bases and J by 3 bases, with 12 bases between. CDR3 nucleotides: TGTGCCAGCAGCGTAGCTACGGGACCTCCTAATGAAAAACTGTTTTTT. Translating it yields CASSVATGPPNEKLFF.

This clonotype was counted only a few times. The rearrangement uses TRBV7-9 and TRBJ2-3; D is unclear. Between the trimmed V and J ends, which lost 6 bases and 2 bases, there was a span of 12 bases. The CDR3 runs 14 residues. Germline V gene data show CDR1 as SEHNR and CDR2 as FQNEAQ (reference sequence). CDR3 DNA: TGTGCCAGCAGTTCAGACGGTCACACAGATACGCAGTATTTT. Translating it yields CASSSDGHTDTQYF.

Ten or more counts support this clonotype. This chain connects TRBV6-6 to TRBJ2-7, with D possibly matching TRBD2 (6 bases). The germline V and J ends were trimmed by 2 bases and 0 bases, with 14 bases remaining between them. The CDR3 has 16 residues. CDR1 MNHNY and CDR2 SVGAGI come from the germline V gene (reference sequence). CDR3 residues: CASSYSTGGSSYEQYF. As DNA, the CDR3 is TGTGCCAGCAGTTACAGCACCGGGGGTAGCTCCTACGAGCAGTACTTC.

This clonotype was recorded many times. This sequence joins TRBV5-4 and TRBJ2-3; D is unclear. V lost 4 bases and J lost 2, with 14 bases in between. Germline CDR1 is SGHNT and CDR2 is YYREEE (reference sequence). This CDR3 contains 15 residues. The CDR3 loop reads CASSPGPRTTDTQYF. The CDR3 DNA sequence: TGTGCCAGCAGCCCCGGTCCTAGGACCACAGATACGCAGTATTTT.

This clonotype is termed medium-sized. The V gene is TRBV6-2 or TRBV6-3, the J gene TRBJ2-7; possibly TRBD1 or TRBD2 for D (5 bases each). The V and J ends lost 8 bases and 4 bases respectively, with 15 bases between them. The germline V gene encodes CDR1 MNHEY and CDR2 SVGEGT. The CDR3 loop spans 13 amino acids. CDR3 in amino acids: CASSPAEGYEQYF. CDR3 DNA: TGTGCCAGCTCTCCGGCTGAGGGGTACGAGCAGTACTTC.

This clonotype was detected many times. The chain carries TRBV27 and TRBJ2-7; a possible D gene is TRBD2 (7 bases). Trimming pared 3 bases from V and 5 bases from J, leaving 14 bases between. The CDR3 is made up of 14 amino acids. In germline, CDR1 is MNHEY, CDR2 SMNVEV (reference sequence). DNA for the CDR3: TGTGCCAGCAGTTTTCGGCTAGGGGGGGACGAGCAGTACTTC. Its translation is CASSFRLGGDEQYF.

Many counts were recorded for this clonotype. V usage is TRBV5-6 and J usage is TRBJ1-2, with D unclear. Germline V gene sequence: CDR1 SGHDT, CDR2 YYEEEE. The V and J ends lost 0 bases and 4 bases respectively, with 16 bases between them. CDR3 length equals 16 residues. The CDR3 sequence: CASSLAGRIARYGYTF. CDR3 bases: TGTGCCAGCAGCTTGGCGGGGAGGATTGCTCGCTATGGCTACACCTTC. Together with reference TRBV5-6 and TRBJ1-2, the CDR3 gives the full variable domain: DAGVTQSPTHLIKTRGQQVTLRCSPKSGHDTVSWYQQALGQGPQFIFQYYEEEERQRGNFPDRFSGHQFPNYSSELNVNALLLGDSALYLCASSLAGRIARYGYTFGSGTRLTVV.

There are many counts of this clonotype. The rearrangement links TRBV20-1 to TRBJ2-7; D may be TRBD1 (5 bases). V was shortened by 6 bases and J by 3 bases, with 12 bases between the two germline ends. Looked up from germline, CDR1 is DFQATT and CDR2 is SNEGSKA (reference sequence). This CDR3 region has 12 residues. The CDR3 loop is CSAPRESYEQYF. Written as DNA, the CDR3 is TGCAGTGCCCCCAGGGAAAGCTACGAGCAGTACTTC.

The chain uses TRBV11-2 and TRBJ2-7; D is ambiguous. V lost 5 bases and J 2 bases, leaving 10 bases between the germline ends. Germline V gene data show CDR1 as SGHAT and CDR2 as FQNNGV. CDR3 size: 13 residues. The CDR3 reads CASSRGPTYEQYF. The DNA for the CDR3 is TGTGCCAGCAGCCGTGGCCCCACCTACGAGCAGTACTTC.

This clonotype showed up many times. The V call is TRBV30, the J call TRBJ2-3; no firm D call. The V gene lost 4 bases and the J gene lost 1 base, with 6 bases spanning the gap. Germline CDR1 reads GTSNPN; CDR2 reads SVGIG (reference sequence). There are 12 residues in the CDR3. CDR3 bases: TGTGCCTGGAACGTTGGCACAGATACGCAGTATTTT. This translates into CAWNVGTDTQYF.

This clonotype was observed a handful of times. The V call is TRBV27, the J call TRBJ1-1; D perhaps matches TRBD1 (6 bases). The CDR3 is made up of 12 amino acids. Trimming took 3 bases from V and 4 from J, leaving 6 bases between them. Germline CDR1 reads MNHEY; CDR2 reads SMNVEV (reference sequence). The CDR3 sequence is CASSLGATEAFF. The CDR3 DNA is TGTGCCAGCAGTTTGGGGGCCACTGAAGCTTTCTTT.

The J gene is TRBJ2-5, the V gene TRBV19, with TRBD2 identical over 8 bases. This CDR3 is 15 amino acids long. Unmatched junction bases numbered 11, after V lost 6 bases and J lost 5 bases. Germline loops: CDR1 LNHDA, CDR2 SQIVND (reference sequence). The CDR3 nucleotides read TGTGCCAGTAGCCCCTGGGGACTAGTCGAGGAGACCCAGTACTTC. Encoded protein: CASSPWGLVEETQYF.

Many counts were recorded for this clonotype. The rearrangement links TRBV11-2 to TRBJ2-7; D gene uncertain. CDR3 size: 13 residues. CDR1 and CDR2 (germline): SGHAT, FQNNGV. V was pared by 5 bases and J by 5 bases, with 13 bases between. CDR3 protein: CASSPIGGHEQYF. CDR3 DNA: TGTGCCAGCAGCCCGATTGGTGGCCACGAGCAGTACTTC. The whole variable domain, remainder taken from reference TRBV11-2 and TRBJ2-7, is EAGVAQSPRYKIIEKRQSVAFWCNPISGHATLYWYQQILGQGPKLLIQFQNNGVVDDSQLPKDRFSAERLKGVDSTLKIQPAKLEDSAVYLCASSPIGGHEQYFGPGTRLTVT.

The sample holds many counts of this clonotype. This chain joins TRBV11-2 and TRBJ2-1, with D maybe TRBD1 (5 bases). The CDR3 length is 15 residues. V shed 5 bases and J shed 8 bases, with 19 bases lying between them. Germline assignment: CDR1 SGHAT and CDR2 FQNNGV. The CDR3 is CASSLSIGVKDEQFF. The CDR3 DNA is TGTGCCAGCAGCCTCTCCATAGGGGTTAAGGATGAGCAGTTCTTC.

The gene calls are TRBV2 and TRBJ2-7; 9 nucleotides line up with TRBD1. V lost 6 bases and J lost 0; bases outside the gene matches: 3. This CDR3 region has 14 residues. Per germline, CDR1 SNHLY and CDR2 FYNNEI. The CDR3, as DNA: TGTGCCAGCAGGACAGGGGGGAGCTCCTACGAGCAGTACTTC. Translating gives CASRTGGSSYEQYF.

This clonotype occurred many times. This sequence joins TRBV5-1 and TRBJ2-1; 8 bases agree with TRBD2. The germline CDR1 and CDR2 sequences are SGHRS and YFSETQ. The CDR3 totals 17 residues. After removal of 2 bases from V and 3 bases from J, the junction contained 10 bases not matched to a gene. CDR3 nucleotide sequence: TGCGCCAGCAGCTTAGGCGGGGGGACCCCCGGCTACAATGAGCAGTTCTTC. Translated: CASSLGGGTPGYNEQFF.

In this sample, this clonotype turned up many times. The chain combines TRBV6-5 with TRBJ2-1; 7 bases are shared with TRBD2. J gave up 4 bases and V 5 bases, and 5 bases lay outside the gene matches. The germline CDR1 and CDR2 sequences are MNHEY and SVGAGI. The CDR3 is 14 amino acids. Here the CDR3 DNA reads TGTGCCAGCAGTGGCGGGGGAAGGTACAATGAGCAGTTCTTC. Its translation is CASSGGGRYNEQFF.

This clonotype has at least ten counts. The rearrangement uses TRBV7-6 and TRBJ2-2; D is possibly TRBD2 (6 bases). Germline values: CDR1 SGHVS, CDR2 FNYEAQ. V lost 5 bases and J lost 6, with 10 bases in between. The CDR3 is 13 residues long. The CDR3 bases are TGTGCCAGCAGCAGAAGGAGGGCCGGGGAGCTGTTTTTT. This sequence encodes CASSRRRAGELFF.

This clonotype was observed once. A much larger clone differs from this one at a single base, so this may be a read error. The rearrangement uses TRBV21-1 and TRBJ2-7; the D segment call TRBD2 is taken from the table without a DNA check. TRBV21-1 is shown as a pseudogene. This CDR3 is built from 13 residues. CDR3 residues: CASSLTSDHEQYF. The DNA for the CDR3 is TGTGCCAGCAGCTTAACTAGCGACCACGAGCAGTACTTC.

In its sample, this clonotype was seen many times. This chain connects TRBV11-2 to TRBJ2-1, with TRBD2 identical over 7 bases. The CDR3 is 16 amino acids. Germline CDR1 is SGHAT and CDR2 is FQNNGV. The V gene end was trimmed by 0 bases and the J gene end by 7 bases; junction bases not matched to a gene: 9. The CDR3 sequence: CASSLEGRADTNEQFF. The CDR3 bases are TGTGCCAGCAGCTTAGAAGGGAGGGCGGACACGAATGAGCAGTTCTTC.

This clonotype is categorized as medium-sized. The chain joins TRBV7-9 to TRBJ2-7; a weak D match, TRBD1 (5 bases). This CDR3 has 14 amino acids. The V gene's germline CDR1 is SEHNR and CDR2 FQNEAQ (reference sequence). V lost 4 bases to trimming and J lost 9 bases, with 19 bases between them. The CDR3 loop is CASSSATGALRQYF. The CDR3 nucleotides are TGTGCCAGCAGCTCCGCCACAGGCGCCCTTCGGCAGTACTTC.

There are many counts of this clonotype. The chain combines TRBV7-2 with TRBJ2-3; TRBD2 is a possible D gene (5 bases). CDR3 size: 12 residues. Germline CDR1 reads SGHTA; CDR2 reads FQGNSA. V was clipped by 5 bases and J by 4 bases, with 7 bases between them. The DNA for the CDR3 is TGTGCCAGCAGCCCCGGGGCAGATACGCAGTATTTT. Protein sequence: CASSPGADTQYF.

This clonotype was detected ten times or more. The chain is built from TRBV10-3 and TRBJ2-1, with D uncertain. Trimming shortened V by 4 bases and J by 7 bases, and 8 bases separated the two germline ends. CDR3 length: 12 residues. The germline V gene encodes CDR1 ENHRY and CDR2 SYGVKD. In DNA, the CDR3 is TGTGCCATCAGTGTATCGGGTAATGAGCAGTTCTTC. It specifies CAISVSGNEQFF.

The CDR3 here is CASSLWGAGEQFF. The CDR3 DNA is TGTGCCAGCAGCTTGTGGGGGGCAGGTGAGCAGTTCTTC. The V gene is TRBV7-2, the J gene TRBJ2-1, with D tentatively TRBD1 or TRBD2 (6 bases each). CDR1 is SGHTA and CDR2 is FQGNSA in the germline V gene. There are 13 residues in the CDR3. The ends were cut back, 3 bases at V and 9 bases at J, with 12 bases in the middle.

In its sample, this clonotype was seen many times. V gene TRBV6-5 combines with J gene TRBJ2-3, with D maybe TRBD1 (5 bases). Between the trimmed V and J ends, which lost 8 bases and 2 bases, there was a span of 11 bases. The CDR3 loop spans 13 amino acids. Germline loops: CDR1 MNHEY, CDR2 SVGAGI. CDR3 coding DNA: TGTGCCAGCCGCGGCAGGGCCACAGATACGCAGTATTTT. Residues: CASRGRATDTQYF.

There are many counts of this clonotype. This chain connects TRBV10-1 to TRBJ1-1, with TRBD1 matching 10 bases. J was trimmed by 7 bases and V by 2 bases; bases with no gene match: 16. The CDR3 length is 18 residues. Germline CDR1 reads WNHNN; CDR2 reads SYGVQD (reference sequence). DNA for the CDR3: TGCGCCAGCAGTGAGAGGGTTACAGTCCTCGGACAGGGGGTTGAAGCTTTCTTT. It specifies CASSERVTVLGQGVEAFF.

This clonotype was seen ten or more times. The rearrangement links TRBV6-2 or TRBV6-3 to TRBJ2-7, with 11 bases aligning to TRBD2. The CDR3 spans 14 residues. Germline V gives CDR1 MNHEY, CDR2 SVGEGT. With V trimmed by 7 bases and J by 0 bases, 2 bases remained unmatched. The CDR3 loop reads CASTGLADSYEQYF. The CDR3 nucleotides read TGTGCCAGCACGGGACTAGCGGACTCCTACGAGCAGTACTTC.

This clonotype was observed at least ten times. The rearrangement uses TRBV12-5 and TRBJ2-7; D not resolved. Per the germline V gene, CDR1 is LGHNT and CDR2 is FRNRAP. The CDR3 has 10 amino acids. Trimming removed 6 bases from V and 4 bases from J, with 4 bases in between. DNA of the CDR3: TGTGCTAGTGGAGAATACGAGCAGTACTTC. It translates to CASGEYEQYF.